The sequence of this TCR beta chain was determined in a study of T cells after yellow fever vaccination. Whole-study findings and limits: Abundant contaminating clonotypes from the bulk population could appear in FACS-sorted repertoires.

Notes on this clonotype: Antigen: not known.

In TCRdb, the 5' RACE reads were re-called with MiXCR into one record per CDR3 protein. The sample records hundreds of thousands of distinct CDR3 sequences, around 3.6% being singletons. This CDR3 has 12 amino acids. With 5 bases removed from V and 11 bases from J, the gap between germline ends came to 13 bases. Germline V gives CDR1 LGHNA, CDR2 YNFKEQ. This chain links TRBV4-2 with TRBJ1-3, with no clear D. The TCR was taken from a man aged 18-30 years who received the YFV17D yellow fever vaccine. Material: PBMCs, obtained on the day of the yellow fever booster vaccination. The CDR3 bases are TGTGCCAGCAGCTCCGATGGGATATCCATATATTTT. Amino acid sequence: CASSSDGISIYF.